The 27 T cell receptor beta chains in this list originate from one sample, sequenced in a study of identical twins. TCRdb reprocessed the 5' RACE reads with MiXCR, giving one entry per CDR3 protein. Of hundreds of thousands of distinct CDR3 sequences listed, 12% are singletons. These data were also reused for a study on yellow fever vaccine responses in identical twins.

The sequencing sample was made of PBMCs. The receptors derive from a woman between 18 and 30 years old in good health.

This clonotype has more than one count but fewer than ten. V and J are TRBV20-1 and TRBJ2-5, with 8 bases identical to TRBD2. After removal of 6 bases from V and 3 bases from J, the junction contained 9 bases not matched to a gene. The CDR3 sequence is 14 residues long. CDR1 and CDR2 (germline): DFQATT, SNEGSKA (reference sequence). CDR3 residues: CSAPGTRDEETQYF. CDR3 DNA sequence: TGCAGTGCCCCCGGGACTAGAGATGAAGAGACCCAGTACTTC.

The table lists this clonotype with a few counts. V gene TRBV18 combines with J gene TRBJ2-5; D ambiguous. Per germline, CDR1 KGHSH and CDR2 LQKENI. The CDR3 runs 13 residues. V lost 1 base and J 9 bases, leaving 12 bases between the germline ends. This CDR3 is CASSPQGLVAQYF. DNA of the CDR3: TGTGCCAGCTCACCACAAGGGCTGGTGGCCCAGTACTTC.

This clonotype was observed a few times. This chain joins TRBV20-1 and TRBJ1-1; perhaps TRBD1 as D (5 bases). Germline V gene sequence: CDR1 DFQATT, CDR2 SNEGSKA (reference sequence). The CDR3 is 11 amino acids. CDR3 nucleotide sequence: TGCAGCCTCACAAGGGGCACTGAAGCTTTCTTT. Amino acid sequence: CSLTRGTEAFF.

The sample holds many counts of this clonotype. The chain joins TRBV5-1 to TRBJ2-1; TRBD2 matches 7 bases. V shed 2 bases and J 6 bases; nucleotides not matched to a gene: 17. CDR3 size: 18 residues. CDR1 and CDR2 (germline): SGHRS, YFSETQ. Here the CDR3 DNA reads TGCGCCAGCAGCTTCTTCGTAGTGGGAGGGCCGTTTTCCAATGAGCAGTTCTTC. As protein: CASSFFVVGGPFSNEQFF.

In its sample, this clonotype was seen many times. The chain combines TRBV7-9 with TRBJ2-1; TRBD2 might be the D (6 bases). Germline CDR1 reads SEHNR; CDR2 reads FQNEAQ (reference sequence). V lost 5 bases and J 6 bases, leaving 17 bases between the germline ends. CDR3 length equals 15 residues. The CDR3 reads CASSQSSPGGNEQFF. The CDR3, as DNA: TGTGCCAGCAGCCAGTCCTCCCCCGGGGGCAATGAGCAGTTCTTC.

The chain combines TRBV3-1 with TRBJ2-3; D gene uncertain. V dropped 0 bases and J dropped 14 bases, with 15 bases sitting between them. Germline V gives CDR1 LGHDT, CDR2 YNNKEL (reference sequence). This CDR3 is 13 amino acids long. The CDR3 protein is CASSQDGSGGLYF. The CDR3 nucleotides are TGTGCCAGCAGCCAAGACGGGTCGGGCGGATTGTATTTT.

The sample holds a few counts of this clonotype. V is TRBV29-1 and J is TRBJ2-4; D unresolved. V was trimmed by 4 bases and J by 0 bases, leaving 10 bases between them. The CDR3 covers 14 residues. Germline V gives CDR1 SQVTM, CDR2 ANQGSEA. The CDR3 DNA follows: TGCAGCGTTGTCGGGTTACTAGCCAAAAACATTCAGTACTTC. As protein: CSVVGLLAKNIQYF.

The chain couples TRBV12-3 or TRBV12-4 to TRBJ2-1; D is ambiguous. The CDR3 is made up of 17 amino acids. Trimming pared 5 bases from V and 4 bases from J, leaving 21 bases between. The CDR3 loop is CASSALPPRGAYNEQFF. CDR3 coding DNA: TGTGCCAGCAGTGCTCTTCCCCCGCGTGGAGCGTACAATGAGCAGTTCTTC.

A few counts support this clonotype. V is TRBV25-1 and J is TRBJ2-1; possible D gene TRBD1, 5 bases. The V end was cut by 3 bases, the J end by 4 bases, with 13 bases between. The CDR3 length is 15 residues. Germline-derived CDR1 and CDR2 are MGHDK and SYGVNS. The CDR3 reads CASSETVGLYNEQFF. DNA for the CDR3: TGTGCCAGCAGTGAGACAGTGGGATTGTACAATGAGCAGTTCTTC.

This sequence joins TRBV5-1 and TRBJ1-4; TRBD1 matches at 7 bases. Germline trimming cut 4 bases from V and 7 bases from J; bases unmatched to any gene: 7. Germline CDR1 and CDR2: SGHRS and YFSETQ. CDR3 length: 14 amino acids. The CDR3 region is CASSAGTDREKLFF. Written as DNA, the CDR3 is TGCGCCAGCAGCGCCGGGACAGATCGTGAAAAACTGTTTTTT.

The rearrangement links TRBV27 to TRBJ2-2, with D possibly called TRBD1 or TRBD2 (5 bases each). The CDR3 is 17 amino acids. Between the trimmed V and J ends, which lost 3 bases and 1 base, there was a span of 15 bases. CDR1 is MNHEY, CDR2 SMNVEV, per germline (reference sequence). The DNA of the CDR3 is TGTGCCAGCAGTTTCGGGGCCTCGCACTTGAACACCGGGGAGCTGTTTTTT. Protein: CASSFGASHLNTGELFF.

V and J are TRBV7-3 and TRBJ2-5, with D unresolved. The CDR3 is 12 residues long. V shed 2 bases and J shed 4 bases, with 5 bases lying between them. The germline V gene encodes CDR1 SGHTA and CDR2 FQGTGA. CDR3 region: CASSLDSETQYF. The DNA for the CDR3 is TGTGCCAGCAGCTTAGATTCAGAGACCCAGTACTTC.

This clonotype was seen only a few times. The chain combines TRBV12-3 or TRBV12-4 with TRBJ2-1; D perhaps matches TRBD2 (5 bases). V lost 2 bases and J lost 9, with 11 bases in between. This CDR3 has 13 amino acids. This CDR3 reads CASSLLAGVEQFF. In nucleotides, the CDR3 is TGTGCCAGCAGTTTACTAGCCGGAGTTGAGCAGTTCTTC.

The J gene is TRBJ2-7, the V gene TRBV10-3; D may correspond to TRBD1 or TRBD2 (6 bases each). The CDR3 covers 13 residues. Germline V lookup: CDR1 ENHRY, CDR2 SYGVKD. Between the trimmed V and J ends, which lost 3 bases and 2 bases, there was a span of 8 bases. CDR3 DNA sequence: TGTGCCATCAGTGACGGGGGCCCCTACGAGCAGTACGTC. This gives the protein CAISDGGPYEQYV.

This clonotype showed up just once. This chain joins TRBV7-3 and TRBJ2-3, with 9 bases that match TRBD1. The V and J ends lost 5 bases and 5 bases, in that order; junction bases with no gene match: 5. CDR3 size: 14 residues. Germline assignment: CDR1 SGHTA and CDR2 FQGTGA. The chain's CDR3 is CASSAGQGIDTQYF. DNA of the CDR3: TGTGCCAGCAGCGCCGGACAGGGGATAGATACGCAGTATTTT.

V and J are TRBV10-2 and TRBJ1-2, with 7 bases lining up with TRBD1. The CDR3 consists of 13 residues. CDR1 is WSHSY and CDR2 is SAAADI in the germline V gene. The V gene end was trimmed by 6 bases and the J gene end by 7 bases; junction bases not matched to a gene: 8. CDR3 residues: CASRDRVGGGYTF. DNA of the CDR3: TGCGCCAGCAGAGACAGGGTTGGCGGTGGCTACACCTTC.

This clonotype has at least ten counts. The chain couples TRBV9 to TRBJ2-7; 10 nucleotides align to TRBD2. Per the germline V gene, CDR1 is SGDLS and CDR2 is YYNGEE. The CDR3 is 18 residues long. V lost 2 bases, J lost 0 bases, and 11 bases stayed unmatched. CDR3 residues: CASSVPPRTSGSSYEQYF. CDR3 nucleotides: TGTGCCAGCAGCGTCCCCCCCCGGACTAGCGGTAGCTCCTACGAGCAGTACTTC.

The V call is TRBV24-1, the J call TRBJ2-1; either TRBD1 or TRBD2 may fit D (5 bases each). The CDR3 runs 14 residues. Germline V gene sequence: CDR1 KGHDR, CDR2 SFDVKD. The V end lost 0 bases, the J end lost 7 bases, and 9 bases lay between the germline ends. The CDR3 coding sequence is TGTGCCACCAGTGATTTGGGGACCCCAAATGAGCAGTTCTTC. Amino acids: CATSDLGTPNEQFF.

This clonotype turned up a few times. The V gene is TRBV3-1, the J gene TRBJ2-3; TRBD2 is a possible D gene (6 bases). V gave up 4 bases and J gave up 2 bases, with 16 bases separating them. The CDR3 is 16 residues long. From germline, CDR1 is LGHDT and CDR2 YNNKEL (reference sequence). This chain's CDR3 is CASSPGTLGLTDTQYF. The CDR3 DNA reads TGTGCCAGCAGCCCCGGGACCTTGGGACTCACAGATACGCAGTATTTT.

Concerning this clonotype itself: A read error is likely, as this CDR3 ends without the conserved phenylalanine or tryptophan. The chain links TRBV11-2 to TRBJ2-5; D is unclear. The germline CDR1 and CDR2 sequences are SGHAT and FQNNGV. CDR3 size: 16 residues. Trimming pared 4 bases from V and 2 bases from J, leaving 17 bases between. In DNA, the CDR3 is TGTGCCAGCAGCTCACAAACGACCCCGGATCAAGAGACCCAGTACTAC. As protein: CASSSQTTPDQETQYY.

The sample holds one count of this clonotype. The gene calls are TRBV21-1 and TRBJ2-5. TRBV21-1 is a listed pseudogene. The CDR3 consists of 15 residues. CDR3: CASSSKRRRAETQYF. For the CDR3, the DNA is TGTGCCAGCAGCAGTAAGCGGAGGCGAGCGGAGACCCAGTACTTC.

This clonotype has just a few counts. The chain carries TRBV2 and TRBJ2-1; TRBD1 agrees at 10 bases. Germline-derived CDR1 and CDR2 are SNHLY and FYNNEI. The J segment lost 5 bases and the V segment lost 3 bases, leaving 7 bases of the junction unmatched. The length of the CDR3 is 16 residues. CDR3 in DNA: TGTGCCAGCAGTGATTACGACAGGGGGCTGAACAATGAGCAGTTCTTC. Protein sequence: CASSDYDRGLNNEQFF.

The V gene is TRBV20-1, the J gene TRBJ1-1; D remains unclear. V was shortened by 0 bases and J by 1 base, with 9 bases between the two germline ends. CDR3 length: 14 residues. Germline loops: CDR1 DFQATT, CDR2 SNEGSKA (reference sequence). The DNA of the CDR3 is TGCAGTGCTAGAGAGTTTACGGGGAACACTGAAGCTTTCTTT. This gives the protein CSAREFTGNTEAFF.

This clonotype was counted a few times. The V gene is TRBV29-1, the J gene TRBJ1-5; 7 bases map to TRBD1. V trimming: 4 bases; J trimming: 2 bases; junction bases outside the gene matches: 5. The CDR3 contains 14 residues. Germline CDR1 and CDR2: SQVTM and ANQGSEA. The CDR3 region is CSVAGGNGNQPQHF. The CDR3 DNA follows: TGCAGCGTTGCAGGGGGAAACGGCAATCAGCCCCAGCATTTT. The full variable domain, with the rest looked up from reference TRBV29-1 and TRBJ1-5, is SAVISQKPSRDICQRGTSLTIQCQVDSQVTMMFWYRQQPGQSLTLIATANQGSEATYESGFVIDKFPISRPNLTFSTLTVSNMSPEDSSIYLCSVAGGNGNQPQHFGDGTRLSIL.

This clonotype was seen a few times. The CDR3 sequence is CASSPVGRTNTGELFF. The CDR3 nucleotides read TGTGCCAGCAGCCCCGTCGGGAGGACGAACACCGGGGAGCTGTTTTTT. The chain has TRBV7-3 and TRBJ2-2, with 7 bases aligning to TRBD2. With V trimmed by 5 bases and J by 0 bases, 6 bases remained unmatched. This CDR3 spans 16 amino acids. CDR1 and CDR2 from the germline V gene are SGHTA and FQGTGA.

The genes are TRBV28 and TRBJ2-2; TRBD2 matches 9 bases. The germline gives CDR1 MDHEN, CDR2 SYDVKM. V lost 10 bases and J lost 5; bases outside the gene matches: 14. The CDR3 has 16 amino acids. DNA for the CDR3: TGTGCCACCTACCGGGGCGGGAGGGCTTATACCGGGGAGCTGTTTTTT. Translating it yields CATYRGGRAYTGELFF.

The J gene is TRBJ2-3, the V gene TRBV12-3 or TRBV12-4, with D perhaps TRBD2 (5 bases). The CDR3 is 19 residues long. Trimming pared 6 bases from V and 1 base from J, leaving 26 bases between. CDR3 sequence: CASSYLPPPSVRGTDTQYF. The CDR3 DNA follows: TGTGCCAGCAGCTATCTTCCCCCGCCGAGTGTGCGGGGCACAGATACGCAGTATTTT.